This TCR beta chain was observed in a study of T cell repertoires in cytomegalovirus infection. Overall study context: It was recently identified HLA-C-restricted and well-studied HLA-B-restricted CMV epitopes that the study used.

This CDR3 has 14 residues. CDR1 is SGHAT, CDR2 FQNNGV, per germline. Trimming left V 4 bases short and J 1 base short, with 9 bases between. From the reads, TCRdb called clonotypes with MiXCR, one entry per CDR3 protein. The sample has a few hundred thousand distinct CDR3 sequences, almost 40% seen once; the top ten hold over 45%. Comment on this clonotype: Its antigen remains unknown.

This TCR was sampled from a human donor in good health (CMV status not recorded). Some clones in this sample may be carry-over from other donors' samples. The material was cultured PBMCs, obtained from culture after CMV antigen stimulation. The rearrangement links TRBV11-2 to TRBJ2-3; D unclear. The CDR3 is CASSSSDRTDTQYF. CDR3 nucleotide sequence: TGTGCCAGCAGCTCCTCAGATCGCACAGATACGCAGTATTTT. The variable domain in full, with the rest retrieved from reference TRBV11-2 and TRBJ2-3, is EAGVAQSPRYKIIEKRQSVAFWCNPISGHATLYWYQQILGQGPKLLIQFQNNGVVDDSQLPKDRFSAERLKGVDSTLKIQPAKLEDSAVYLCASSSSDRTDTQYFGPGTRLTVL.